The next 16 T cell receptor beta chains were all read from a single sample in a study of tissue T cells after allogeneic stem cell transplantation. Some clones are missing from TCRdb's copy, which holds only in-frame ones; the method was immunoSEQ multiplex PCR. The data show roughly 9,700 clones, approximately 64% seen once. Sequencing used tissue from the ileum, obtained at autopsy. The source of these receptors is a woman aged 18 to 55 with breast cancer.

The chain joins TRBV4-2 to TRBJ2-7, with D possibly matching TRBD2 (5 bases). Germline CDR1 reads LGHNA; CDR2 reads YNFKEQ. The V end lost 0 bases, the J end lost 0 bases, and 9 bases lay between the germline ends. The length of the CDR3 is 15 residues. The CDR3, as DNA: TGTGCCAGCAGCCAAGATGCCCTAGCCTCCTACGAGCAGTACTTC. Encoded protein: CASSQDALASYEQYF.

CDR3 in DNA: TGTGCCACCAGTGCAGTAATCGGCACCGGGGAGCTGTTTTTT. Translating gives CATSAVIGTGELFF. The V call is TRBV24-1, the J call TRBJ2-2; D gene unclear. The CDR3 sequence is 14 residues long. V was trimmed by 5 bases and J by 4 bases, leaving 10 bases between them. Germline CDR1 and CDR2: KGHDR and SFDVKD.

The DNA for the CDR3 is TGTGCCAGCAGTTTCCATGGGACAGGCACTGAAGCTTTCTTT. This sequence encodes CASSFHGTGTEAFF. The chain has TRBV27 and TRBJ1-1, with TRBD1 matching over 8 bases. Germline CDR1 reads MNHEY; CDR2 reads SMNVEV (reference sequence). The CDR3 totals 14 residues. Trimming at V came to 3 bases and at J to 4 bases, leaving 4 bases not matched to a gene.

This clone has only one observation. This chain uses TRBV24-1 with TRBJ1-2; possible D gene TRBD1, 6 bases. The V and J ends lost 1 base and 8 bases respectively, with 10 bases between them. This CDR3 spans 13 amino acids. The germline V gene has CDR1 KGHDR and CDR2 SFDVKD. The DNA for the CDR3 is TGTGCCACCAGTGATTTTACTGGACAGGGCTACACCTTC. Its protein is CATSDFTGQGYTF.

The chain couples TRBV7-2 to TRBJ1-6; TRBD1 aligns across 10 bases. The CDR3 consists of 14 residues. Germline V gene sequence: CDR1 SGHTA, CDR2 FQGNSA. With 7 bases clipped from V and 10 bases from J, the junction kept 7 bases outside the gene matches. The CDR3 region is CASTGTGVYSPLHF. The CDR3 DNA sequence: TGTGCCAGCACGGGGACAGGGGTCTACTCACCCCTCCACTTT.

This clone is medium-sized. The chain links TRBV30 to TRBJ2-5; D possibly corresponds to TRBD2 (6 bases). The CDR3 length is 12 residues. CDR1 is GTSNPN and CDR2 is SVGIG in the germline V gene (reference sequence). V was shortened by 8 bases and J by 5 bases, with 15 bases between the two germline ends. DNA of the CDR3: TGTGCCGGGACTCCAGGGAGCGAGACCCAGTACTTC. It translates to CAGTPGSETQYF.

This clone was found a few times. The CDR3 nucleotides are TGTGCCAGCAGCTTGGAGGCTTCGGGGATATTAGGCCAAGAGACCCAGTACTTC. Translated: CASSLEASGILGQETQYF. This chain uses TRBV5-6 with TRBJ2-5; D is possibly TRBD2 (5 bases). The germline gives CDR1 SGHDT, CDR2 YYEEEE. The CDR3 sequence is 18 residues long. V was clipped by 0 bases and J by 1 base, with 19 bases between them. The full variable domain, in which reference TRBV5-6 and TRBJ2-5 provide the parts outside the CDR3, is DAGVTQSPTHLIKTRGQQVTLRCSPKSGHDTVSWYQQALGQGPQFIFQYYEEEERQRGNFPDRFSGHQFPNYSSELNVNALLLGDSALYLCASSLEASGILGQETQYFGPGTRLLVL.

This clone was picked up a small number of times. The V call is TRBV12-5, the J call TRBJ2-5; D is uncertain. CDR3 length: 14 residues. V lost 3 bases to trimming and J lost 4 bases, with 12 bases between them. CDR1 and CDR2 (germline): LGHNT, FRNRAP. CDR3 sequence: CASGFPGPVETQYF. The CDR3 region has the DNA TGTGCTAGTGGTTTCCCCGGACCGGTAGAGACCCAGTACTTC.

The rearrangement links TRBV15 to TRBJ2-3, with D hard to call. The CDR3 is 14 residues long. Germline V gene lookup returns CDR1 LNHNV and CDR2 YYDKDF (reference sequence). V was trimmed by 5 bases and J by 0 bases, leaving 9 bases between them. CDR3: CATSPGQSTDTQYF. CDR3 bases: TGTGCCACCAGCCCGGGCCAGAGCACAGATACGCAGTATTTT.

This clone has just a few counts. V usage is TRBV24-1 and J usage is TRBJ2-4; tentatively, D is TRBD2 (5 bases). This CDR3 contains 13 residues. V was trimmed by 5 bases and J by 8 bases, leaving 12 bases between them. Germline V gene lookup returns CDR1 KGHDR and CDR2 SFDVKD. The CDR3 protein is CATSGRNSDIQYF. The CDR3 DNA follows: TGTGCCACCAGTGGGAGGAATTCGGACATTCAGTACTTC.

In its sample, this clone was seen a few times. The chain joins TRBV30 to TRBJ1-1; TRBD1 might be the D (6 bases). From germline, CDR1 is GTSNPN and CDR2 SVGIG (reference sequence). The CDR3 sequence is 14 residues long. Trimming cost V 5 bases and J 1 base, with 14 bases left between them. The CDR3 loop is CAWGGPGANTEAFF. CDR3 sequence (DNA): TGTGCCTGGGGGGGGCCAGGGGCGAACACTGAAGCTTTCTTT.

The genes are TRBV9 and TRBJ2-1; the D gene is possibly TRBD1 (5 bases). Germline V gives CDR1 SGDLS, CDR2 YYNGEE. The CDR3 consists of 14 residues. Trimming cost V 2 bases and J 10 bases, with 16 bases left between them. The CDR3 region is CASSVTGAGREQFF. CDR3 bases: TGTGCCAGCAGCGTTACTGGGGCAGGTCGCGAGCAGTTCTTC.

V gene TRBV18 combines with J gene TRBJ1-4, with 9 bases matching TRBD1. This CDR3 contains 16 residues. V gave up 2 bases and J gave up 5 bases; unmatched junction bases: 6. From germline, CDR1 is KGHSH and CDR2 LQKENI. Here the CDR3 DNA reads TGTGCCAGCTCACCATTGACAGGGGGATCCAATGAAAAACTGTTTTTT. This sequence encodes CASSPLTGGSNEKLFF.

This sequence joins TRBV18 and TRBJ2-3; no clear D gene. This CDR3 is built from 13 residues. V was cut by 5 bases and J by 0 bases, with 6 bases left in between. Germline V gene lookup returns CDR1 KGHSH and CDR2 LQKENI. DNA for the CDR3: TGTGCCAGCTCAGCCCTAAGCACAGATACGCAGTATTTT. Protein: CASSALSTDTQYF. The full variable domain, with the rest looked up from reference TRBV18 and TRBJ2-3, is NAGVMQNPRHLVRRRGQEARLRCSPMKGHSHVYWYRQLPEEGLKFMVYLQKENIIDESGMPKERFSAEFPKEGPSILRIQQVVRGDSAAYFCASSALSTDTQYFGPGTRLTVL.

The gene calls are TRBV2 and TRBJ1-5; no clear D. V lost 5 bases to trimming and J lost 3 bases, with 11 bases between them. This CDR3 has 14 amino acids. Looked up from germline, CDR1 is SNHLY and CDR2 is FYNNEI. CDR3 DNA sequence: TGTGCCAGCAGTCAGGACGGGGACAATCAGCCCCAGCATTTT. The encoded protein is CASSQDGDNQPQHF.

The J gene is TRBJ2-5, the V gene TRBV18; D is undetermined. The V and J ends lost 4 bases and 4 bases respectively, with 13 bases between them. Germline V gives CDR1 KGHSH, CDR2 LQKENI. The length of the CDR3 is 14 residues. CDR3 residues: CASSQTTRTETQYF. As DNA, the CDR3 is TGTGCCAGCTCACAAACTACAAGAACAGAGACCCAGTACTTC.